Listed here is a single TCR beta chain. This record comes from a study of T-cell reconstitution after alpha-beta-depleted transplantation in children. The V and J ends lost 7 bases and 2 bases respectively, with 21 bases between them. CDR3 size: 17 residues. CDR1 and CDR2 from the germline V gene are MNHNS and SASEGT. Unique molecular identifiers were incorporated during preparation of the TCRbeta library. MiXCR was run by TCRdb on the PCR reads, yielding one entry per CDR3 protein. There are a few hundred thousand distinct CDR3 sequences in the sample; 20% to 30% occur only once, and about 4.8% lies in the top ten.

Sequencing was performed on PBMCs, mostly from graft donor cells, taken 360 days after TCRalphabeta/CD19-depleted stem cell transplant. The receptor was derived from a female patient between 2 and 15 years old who had a stem cell transplant for congenital amegakaryocytic thrombocytopenia, so the T cells may come from the graft donor. The chain combines TRBV6-1 with TRBJ2-1, with D perhaps given as TRBD1 or TRBD2 (5 bases each). Here the CDR3 DNA reads TGTGCCAGCACCCAGAGAGGTGTGGGGACCACCTACAATGAGCAGTTCTTC. Protein product: CASTQRGVGTTYNEQFF.